Sequencing of this T cell receptor (beta chain) was carried out in a study of T cell repertoires in cytomegalovirus infection. Across the whole study: Both CMV infection and a matching HLA type were indicated by public TCR beta signatures.

The CDR3 length is 19 residues. CDR1 and CDR2 from the germline V gene are SGHVS and FNYEAQ. Trimming shortened V by 5 bases and J by 3 bases, and 28 bases separated the two germline ends. TCRdb re-analysed the reads in MiXCR, keeping a single row per CDR3 protein. The sample holds about 890,000 distinct CDR3 sequences, approximately 31% seen once. Study-level points and caveats: HLA-C-restricted, CMV-specific TCR beta clonotypes were dominant ex vivo.

With regard to this clonotype: Its antigen is not identified.

The V gene is TRBV7-6, the J gene TRBJ2-5; D gene ambiguous. The receptor comes from a human donor in good health (CMV status not recorded). Some clones in this sample may be carry-over from other donors' samples. The source was cultured CD8+ T cells from PBMCs, collected from culture after CMV antigen stimulation. In DNA, the CDR3 is TGTGCCAGCAGCGAGCTACCTCCCCCATCACCGAACTCGAAAGAGACCCAGTACTTC. It yields the protein CASSELPPPSPNSKETQYF.